The entry below describes one T cell receptor beta chain. Trimming pared 3 bases from V and 5 bases from J, leaving 11 bases between. The CDR3 consists of 14 residues. Germline CDR1 reads SGHRS; CDR2 reads YFSETQ. The record originates from a study of blood T cell repertoires in COVID-19. Study-level background: The samples span acute and convalescent COVID-19 from the United States, Italy and Spain.

In Seattle, patients joined the study during active infection and were tracked longitudinally. Sequencing used immunoSEQ multiplex PCR; TCRdb keeps in-frame clones, though not all of them. The profile shows fewer than 300,000 clones, roughly nine tenths of them singletons. J is TRBJ2-2 and V is TRBV5-1, with D possibly TRBD1 on 5 matching bases. This clonotype was obtained from a woman aged 25 to 45 with COVID-19, enrolled during active disease. The sequenced sample was peripheral blood. For the CDR3, the DNA is TGCGCCAGCAGCTCGGCGGCAGGGACCGGGGAGCTGTTTTTT. Its protein is CASSSAAGTGELFF.